This T cell receptor (beta chain) appears in the sequencing data of a study of blood T cells in healthy people across ages. Sample-barcoded 5' priming and a J-beta primer mix drove a second PCR of 7 to 11 cycles. TCRdb passed the 5' RACE reads through MiXCR, listing each CDR3 protein once. The repertoire holds hundreds of thousands of distinct CDR3 sequences, with about 30% as singletons. Regarding this clonotype: An end of the junction does not agree with germline; a read error may underlie this.

The CDR3 is 13 amino acids. V gene TRBV12-3 or TRBV12-4 combines with J gene TRBJ2-3; unclear D gene. This TCR was recovered from an elderly woman in good health. The sample consisted of blood. The chain's CDR3 is CANSIVGRDTQYF. The CDR3 region has the DNA TGTGCCAACAGTATAGTCGGTAGAGATACGCAGTATTTT.